This T cell receptor (beta chain) was sequenced in a study of response to subunit inactivated influenza vaccine. The CDR3 runs to 13 residues. Germline lookup yields CDR1 LNHDA and CDR2 SQIVND (reference sequence). The V and J ends lost 3 bases and 7 bases respectively, with 10 bases between them. MiXCR was run by TCRdb on the RT-PCR reads, yielding one entry per CDR3 protein. The sample includes 500,000 to 600,000 distinct CDR3 sequences, 11% of them seen just once. Another study also made use of these data, one on T cells expressing NK-cell markers. That report notes: Synthesis of TCR beta cDNA relied on 5'RACE template switching carrying UMIs. Restriction of the sorted population to alpha-beta TCR T cells was achieved in several experiments with an anti-gamma-delta TCR antibody.

The sample here was PBMCs from blood, taken on the day of vaccination. The source is a man aged 50 to 59 who received an inactivated influenza vaccine. V is TRBV19 and J is TRBJ2-1; D might be TRBD2 (6 bases). The CDR3 bases are TGTGCCAGTAGTATTGGGGGGATGAATGAGCAGTTCTTC. Translation: CASSIGGMNEQFF.